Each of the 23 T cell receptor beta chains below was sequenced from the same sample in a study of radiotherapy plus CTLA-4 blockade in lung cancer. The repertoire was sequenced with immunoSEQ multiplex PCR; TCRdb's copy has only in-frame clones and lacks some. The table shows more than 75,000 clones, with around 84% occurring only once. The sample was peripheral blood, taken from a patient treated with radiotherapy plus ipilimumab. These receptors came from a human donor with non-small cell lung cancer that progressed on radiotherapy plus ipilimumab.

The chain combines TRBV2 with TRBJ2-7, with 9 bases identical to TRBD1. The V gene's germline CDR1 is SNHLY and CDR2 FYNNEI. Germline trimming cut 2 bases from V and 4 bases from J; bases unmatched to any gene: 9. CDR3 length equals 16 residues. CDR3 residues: CASSESWTGEWYEQYV. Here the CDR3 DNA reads TGTGCCAGCAGTGAATCCTGGACAGGGGAGTGGTACGAGCAGTACGTC.

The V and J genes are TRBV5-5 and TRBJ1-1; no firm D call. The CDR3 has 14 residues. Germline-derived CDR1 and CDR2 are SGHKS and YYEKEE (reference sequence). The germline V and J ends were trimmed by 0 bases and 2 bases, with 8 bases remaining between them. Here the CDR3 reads CASSLEAHNTEAFF. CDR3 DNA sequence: TGTGCCAGCAGCTTGGAAGCGCATAACACTGAAGCTTTCTTT.

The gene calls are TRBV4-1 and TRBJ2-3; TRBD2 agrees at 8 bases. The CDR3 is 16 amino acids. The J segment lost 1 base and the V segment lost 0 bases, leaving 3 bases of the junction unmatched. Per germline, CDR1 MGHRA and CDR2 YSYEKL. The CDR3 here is CASSQDEAGGTDTQYF. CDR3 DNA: TGCGCCAGCAGCCAAGATGAAGCGGGGGGCACAGATACGCAGTATTTT.

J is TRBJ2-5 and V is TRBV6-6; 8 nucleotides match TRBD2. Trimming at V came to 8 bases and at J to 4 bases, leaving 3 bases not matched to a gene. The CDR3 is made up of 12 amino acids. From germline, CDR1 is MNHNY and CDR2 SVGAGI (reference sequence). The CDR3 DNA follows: TGTGCCAGCGGGCTAGCGGGAGAGACCCAGTACTTC. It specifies CASGLAGETQYF.

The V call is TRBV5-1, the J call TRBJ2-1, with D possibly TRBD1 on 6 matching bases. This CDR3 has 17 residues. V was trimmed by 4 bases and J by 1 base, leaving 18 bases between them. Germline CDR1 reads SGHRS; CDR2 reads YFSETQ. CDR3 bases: TGCGCCAGCAGCCCCTACGCCCAGGGGTGGTCCTACAATGAGCAGTTCTTC. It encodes CASSPYAQGWSYNEQFF. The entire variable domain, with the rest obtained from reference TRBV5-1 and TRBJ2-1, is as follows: KAGVTQTPRYLIKTRGQQVTLSCSPISGHRSVSWYQQTPGQGLQFLFEYFSETQRNKGNFPGRFSGRQFSNSRSEMNVSTLELGDSALYLCASSPYAQGWSYNEQFFGPGTRLTVL.

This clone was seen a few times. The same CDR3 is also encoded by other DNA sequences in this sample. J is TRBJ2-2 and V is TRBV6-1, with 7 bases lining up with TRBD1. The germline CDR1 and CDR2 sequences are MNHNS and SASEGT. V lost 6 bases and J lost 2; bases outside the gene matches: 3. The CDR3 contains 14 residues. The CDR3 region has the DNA TGTGCCAGCAGGAGGGACAGAAACACCGGGGAGCTGTTTTTT. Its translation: CASRRDRNTGELFF.

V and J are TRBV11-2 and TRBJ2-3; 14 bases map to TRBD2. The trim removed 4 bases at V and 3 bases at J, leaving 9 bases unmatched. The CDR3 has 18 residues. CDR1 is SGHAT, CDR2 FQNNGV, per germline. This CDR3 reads CASSSAGLAGASTDTQYF. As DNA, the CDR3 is TGTGCCAGCAGCTCCGCGGGACTAGCGGGAGCGAGTACAGATACGCAGTATTTT.

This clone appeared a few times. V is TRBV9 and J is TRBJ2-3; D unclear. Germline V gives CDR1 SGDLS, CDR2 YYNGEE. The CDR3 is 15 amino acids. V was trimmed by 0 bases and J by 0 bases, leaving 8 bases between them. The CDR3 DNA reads TGTGCCAGCAGCGTAGCGGCAGCTAGCACAGATACGCAGTATTTT. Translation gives CASSVAAASTDTQYF.

The CDR3 here is CASSVGRDLKYNEQFF. The CDR3 DNA follows: TGTGCCAGCAGCGTTGGACGGGACTTGAAGTACAATGAGCAGTTCTTC. The chain is built from TRBV9 and TRBJ2-1, with D perhaps matching TRBD2 (6 bases). Germline V CDR1 and CDR2: SGDLS, YYNGEE. The CDR3 length is 16 residues. The ends were cut back, 2 bases at V and 4 bases at J, with 16 bases in the middle.

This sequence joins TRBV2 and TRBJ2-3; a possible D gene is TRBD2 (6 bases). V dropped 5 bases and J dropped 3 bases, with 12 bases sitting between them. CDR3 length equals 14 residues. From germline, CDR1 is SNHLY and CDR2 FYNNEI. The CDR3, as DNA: TGTGCCAGCAGTCGACTAGTTCTAACAGATACGCAGTATTTT. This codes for CASSRLVLTDTQYF.

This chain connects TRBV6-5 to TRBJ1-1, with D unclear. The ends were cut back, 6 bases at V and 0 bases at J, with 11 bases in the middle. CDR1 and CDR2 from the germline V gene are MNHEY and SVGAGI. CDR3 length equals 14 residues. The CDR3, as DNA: TGTGCCAGCAGAGACACAGCCATGAACACTGAAGCTTTCTTT. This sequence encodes CASRDTAMNTEAFF.

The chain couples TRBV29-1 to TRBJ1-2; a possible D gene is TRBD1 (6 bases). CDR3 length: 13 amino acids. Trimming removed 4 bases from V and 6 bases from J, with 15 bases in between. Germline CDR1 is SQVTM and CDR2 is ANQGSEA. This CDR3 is CSVGFRTDDGYTF. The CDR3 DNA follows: TGCAGCGTTGGATTTCGGACAGACGATGGCTACACCTTC.

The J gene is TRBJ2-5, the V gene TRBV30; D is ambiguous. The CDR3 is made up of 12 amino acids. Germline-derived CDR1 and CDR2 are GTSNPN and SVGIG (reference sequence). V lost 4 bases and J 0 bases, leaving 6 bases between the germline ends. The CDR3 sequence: CAWTSDQETQYF. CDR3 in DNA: TGTGCCTGGACGTCCGACCAAGAGACCCAGTACTTC.

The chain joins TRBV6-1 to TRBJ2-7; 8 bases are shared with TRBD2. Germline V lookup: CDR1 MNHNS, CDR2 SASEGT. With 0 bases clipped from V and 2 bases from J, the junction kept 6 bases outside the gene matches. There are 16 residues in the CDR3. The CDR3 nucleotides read TGTGCCAGCAGTGAAGCGCCGGCGGGAGGAACCTACGAGCAGTACGTC. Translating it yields CASSEAPAGGTYEQYV.

The CDR3 loop reads CASSSPLRGETQYF. The DNA for the CDR3 is TGTGCCAGCAGTTCGCCCCTACGGGGGGAGACCCAGTACTTC. The chain combines TRBV27 with TRBJ2-5; tentative D call: TRBD2 (6 bases). Trimming removed 4 bases from V and 5 bases from J, with 14 bases in between. Per the germline V gene, CDR1 is MNHEY and CDR2 is SMNVEV (reference sequence). CDR3 length equals 14 residues.

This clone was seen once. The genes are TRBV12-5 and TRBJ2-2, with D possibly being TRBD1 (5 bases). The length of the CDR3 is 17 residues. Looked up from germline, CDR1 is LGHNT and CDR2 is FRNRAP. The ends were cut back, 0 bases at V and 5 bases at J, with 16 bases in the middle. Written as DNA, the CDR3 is TGTGCTAGTGGTTTGGTTATCGGCGGAAAGGGGACCGGGGAGCTGTTTTTT. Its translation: CASGLVIGGKGTGELFF.

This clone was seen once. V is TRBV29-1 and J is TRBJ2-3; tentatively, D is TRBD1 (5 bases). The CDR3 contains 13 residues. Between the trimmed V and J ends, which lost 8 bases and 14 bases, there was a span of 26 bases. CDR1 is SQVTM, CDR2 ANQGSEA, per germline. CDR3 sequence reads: CSPRRDEASPGYF. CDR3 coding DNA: TGCAGCCCTCGCAGGGATGAAGCCAGCCCTGGGTATTTT.

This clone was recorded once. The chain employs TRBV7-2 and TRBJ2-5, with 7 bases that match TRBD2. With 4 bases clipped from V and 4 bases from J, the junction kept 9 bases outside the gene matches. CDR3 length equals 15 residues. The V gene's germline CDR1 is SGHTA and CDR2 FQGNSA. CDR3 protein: CASSSTVTSAETQYF. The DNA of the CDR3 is TGTGCCAGCAGCTCGACAGTAACTAGCGCAGAGACCCAGTACTTC.

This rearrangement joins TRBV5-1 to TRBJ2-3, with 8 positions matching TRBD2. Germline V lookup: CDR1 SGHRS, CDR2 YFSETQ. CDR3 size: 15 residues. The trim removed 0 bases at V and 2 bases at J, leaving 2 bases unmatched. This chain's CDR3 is CASSLGGLVTDTQYF. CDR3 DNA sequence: TGCGCCAGCAGCTTGGGGGGACTAGTCACAGATACGCAGTATTTT.

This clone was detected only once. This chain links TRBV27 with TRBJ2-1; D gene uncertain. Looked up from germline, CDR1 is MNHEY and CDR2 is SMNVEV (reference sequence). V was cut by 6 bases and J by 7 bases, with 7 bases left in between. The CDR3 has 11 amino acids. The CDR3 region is CASSTRNEQFF. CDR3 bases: TGTGCCAGCAGCACCCGAAATGAGCAGTTCTTC.

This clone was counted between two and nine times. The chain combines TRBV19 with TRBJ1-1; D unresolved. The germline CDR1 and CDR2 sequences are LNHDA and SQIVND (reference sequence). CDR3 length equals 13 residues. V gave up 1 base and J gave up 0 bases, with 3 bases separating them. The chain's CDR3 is CASSIGVNTEAFF. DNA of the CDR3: TGTGCCAGTAGTATAGGGGTGAACACTGAAGCTTTCTTT.

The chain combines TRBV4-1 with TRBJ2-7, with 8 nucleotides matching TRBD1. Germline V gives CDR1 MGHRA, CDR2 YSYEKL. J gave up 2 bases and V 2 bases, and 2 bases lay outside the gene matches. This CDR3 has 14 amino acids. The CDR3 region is CASSQPGQAYEQYF. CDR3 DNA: TGCGCCAGCAGCCAACCGGGACAGGCCTACGAGCAGTACTTC.

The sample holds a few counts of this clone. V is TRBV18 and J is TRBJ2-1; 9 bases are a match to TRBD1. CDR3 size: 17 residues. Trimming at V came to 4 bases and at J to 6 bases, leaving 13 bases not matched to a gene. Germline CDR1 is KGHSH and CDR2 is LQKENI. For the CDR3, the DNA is TGTGCCAGCTCACTCTATACAGCCGGGACAGGGACCAATGAGCAGTTCTTC. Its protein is CASSLYTAGTGTNEQFF.